This T cell receptor (beta chain) was recovered during a study of blood T cell repertoires in COVID-19. CDR3 length: 15 amino acids. Germline V CDR1 and CDR2: SGHRS, YFSETQ. V lost 7 bases and J lost 4, with 21 bases in between. Source study methods: The authors estimated nucleated cell counts from reference gene primer amplification. Data came from immunoSEQ multiplex PCR; TCRdb stores just in-frame clones and leaves some out. V, J and clone size were drawn from that table, and D and trimming were deduced from the DNA. Of a few hundred thousand clones detected, about 90% appear once; the ten largest clones hold approximately 1.3%.

V and J are TRBV5-1 and TRBJ2-7; weak D call: TRBD2 (5 bases). The sequencing input was peripheral blood. This TCR derives from a man at least 80 years old with acute or convalescent COVID-19. This CDR3 reads CASVLNPGEQYEQYF. In nucleotides, the CDR3 is TGCGCCAGCGTCCTTAACCCCGGGGAACAGTACGAGCAGTACTTC.